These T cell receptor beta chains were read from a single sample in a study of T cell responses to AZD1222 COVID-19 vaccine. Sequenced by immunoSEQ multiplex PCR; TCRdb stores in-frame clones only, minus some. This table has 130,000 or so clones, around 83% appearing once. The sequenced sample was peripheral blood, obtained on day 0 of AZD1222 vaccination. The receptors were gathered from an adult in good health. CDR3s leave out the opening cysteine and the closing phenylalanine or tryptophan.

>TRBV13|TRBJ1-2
ASSLLGFGYT
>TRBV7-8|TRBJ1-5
ASSLTRTARNQPQH
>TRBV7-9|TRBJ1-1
ASSLLRTGDTEAF
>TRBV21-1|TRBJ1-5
ASGYFHRGGGGQPQH
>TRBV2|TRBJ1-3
ASTPSLAGNTIY
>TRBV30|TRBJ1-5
AWSVLGTGVIGNQPQH
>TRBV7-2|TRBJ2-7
AIPNGTGRTYEQY
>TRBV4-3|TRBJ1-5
ASSQDSGQSNQPQH
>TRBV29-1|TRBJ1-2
SVGGTDGYT
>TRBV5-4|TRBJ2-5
ASSLGDRVETQY
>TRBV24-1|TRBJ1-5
ATSSGPVVGQPQH
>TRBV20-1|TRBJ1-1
SAKQISEAF
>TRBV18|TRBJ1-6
ASSPLREGTGYNSPLH
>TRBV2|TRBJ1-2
ASIATGGINYGYT
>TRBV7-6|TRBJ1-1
ASSSGLTEAF
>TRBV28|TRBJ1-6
ATRGAWDSPLH
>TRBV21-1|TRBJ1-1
ASSRGSDRAVSEAF
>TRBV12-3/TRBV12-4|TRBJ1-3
VNRVGNTIY
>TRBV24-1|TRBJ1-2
ATSDDRAGGYT
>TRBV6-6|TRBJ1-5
AVRDRDNQPQH
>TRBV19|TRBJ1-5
ASSLTGENGNQPQH
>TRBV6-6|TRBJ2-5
ASSYPLASLSETQY
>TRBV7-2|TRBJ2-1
ASRRGILAGGSNEQF
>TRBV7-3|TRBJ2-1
ASSLEASGNNEQF
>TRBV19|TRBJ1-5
ASSTDGSNQPQH
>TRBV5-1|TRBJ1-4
ASSIGQGATNEKLF
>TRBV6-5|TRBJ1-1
ASSSTIVNTEAF
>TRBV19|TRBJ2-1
ASSIARGGSYNEQF
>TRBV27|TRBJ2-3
ASSLTQGDTQY
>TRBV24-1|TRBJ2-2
ATSSRDNTGELF
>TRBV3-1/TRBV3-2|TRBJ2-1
ASSQEQGREQF
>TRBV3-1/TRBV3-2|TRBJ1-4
ASSRRQKKSEKLF
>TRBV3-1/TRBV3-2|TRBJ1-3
ASSQDPRQGFGNTIY
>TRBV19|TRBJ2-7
ASSPGQAREQY
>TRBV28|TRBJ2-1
ASSQPGQGSNEQF
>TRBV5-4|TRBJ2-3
ASSLGDTQY
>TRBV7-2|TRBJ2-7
ASSLTSGGAYEQY
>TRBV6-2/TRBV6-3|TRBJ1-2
ASSFGQGSNYGYT
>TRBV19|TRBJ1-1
ASSIIGGTEAF
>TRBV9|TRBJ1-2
ASSARTGAGYT
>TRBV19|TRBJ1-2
ASSIQGRTGNYGYT
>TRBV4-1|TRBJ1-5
ASSQDLGNQPQH
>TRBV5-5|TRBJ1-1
ASSRYLPALTGGSTEAF
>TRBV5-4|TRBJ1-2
ASSLTGADYGYT
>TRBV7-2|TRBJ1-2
ASSRRQGANYGYT
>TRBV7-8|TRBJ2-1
ASSLNLQGEIYDEQF
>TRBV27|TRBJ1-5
ASSQGRFEPQH
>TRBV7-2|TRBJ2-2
ASSLGFGGLYTGELF
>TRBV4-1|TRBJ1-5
ASSQDIRQPQH
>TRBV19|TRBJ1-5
ASSANRGQPQH
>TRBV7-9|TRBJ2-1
ASSELAGSYNEQF
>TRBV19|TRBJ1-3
ASRSGSSGNTIY
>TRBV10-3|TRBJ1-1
AINADRRTEAF
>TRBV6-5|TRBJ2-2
ASSYSGLADTGELF
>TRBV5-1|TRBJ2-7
ASKGGPSSYEQY
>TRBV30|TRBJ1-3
AWTQISGNTIY
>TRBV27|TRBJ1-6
ASSRTGGLRTSNSPLH
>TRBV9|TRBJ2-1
ASSVASSVPYGASEQF
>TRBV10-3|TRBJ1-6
AISSGPANSPLH